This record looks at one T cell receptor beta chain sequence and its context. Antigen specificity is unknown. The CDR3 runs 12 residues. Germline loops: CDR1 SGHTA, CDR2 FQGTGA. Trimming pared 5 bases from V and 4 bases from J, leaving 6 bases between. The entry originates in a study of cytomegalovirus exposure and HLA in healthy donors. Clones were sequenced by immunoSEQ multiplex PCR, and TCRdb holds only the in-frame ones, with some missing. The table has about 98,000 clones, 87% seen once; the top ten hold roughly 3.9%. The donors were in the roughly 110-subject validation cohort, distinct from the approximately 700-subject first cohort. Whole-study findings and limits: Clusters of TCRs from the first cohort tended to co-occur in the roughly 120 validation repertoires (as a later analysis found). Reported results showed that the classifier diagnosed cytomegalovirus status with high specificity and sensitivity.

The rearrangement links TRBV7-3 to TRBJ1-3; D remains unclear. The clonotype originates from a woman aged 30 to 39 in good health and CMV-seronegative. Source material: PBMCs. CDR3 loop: CASSPGGNTIYF. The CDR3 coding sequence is TGTGCCAGCAGCCCGGGAGGAAACACCATATATTTT.